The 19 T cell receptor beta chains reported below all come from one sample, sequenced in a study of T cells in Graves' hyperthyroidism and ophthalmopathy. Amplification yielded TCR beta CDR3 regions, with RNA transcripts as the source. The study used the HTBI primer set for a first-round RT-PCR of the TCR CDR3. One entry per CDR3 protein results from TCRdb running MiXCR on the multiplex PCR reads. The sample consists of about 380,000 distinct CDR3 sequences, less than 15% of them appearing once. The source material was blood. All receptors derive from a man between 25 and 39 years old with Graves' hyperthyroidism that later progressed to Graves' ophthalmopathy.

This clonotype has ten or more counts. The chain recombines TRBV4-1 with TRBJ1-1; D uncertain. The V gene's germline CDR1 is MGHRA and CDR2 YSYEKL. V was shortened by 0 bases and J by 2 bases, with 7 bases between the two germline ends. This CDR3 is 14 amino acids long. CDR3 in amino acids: CASSQDRVNTEAFF. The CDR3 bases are TGCGCCAGCAGCCAAGATAGAGTTAACACTGAAGCTTTCTTT.

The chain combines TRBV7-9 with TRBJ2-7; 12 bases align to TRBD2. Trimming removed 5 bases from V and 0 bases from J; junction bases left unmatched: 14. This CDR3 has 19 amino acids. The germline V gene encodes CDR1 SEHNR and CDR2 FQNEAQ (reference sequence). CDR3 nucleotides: TGTGCCAGCAGCGGGAGGACTAGCGGGGTTAGGCTAACCTCCTACGAGCAGTACTTC. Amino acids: CASSGRTSGVRLTSYEQYF.

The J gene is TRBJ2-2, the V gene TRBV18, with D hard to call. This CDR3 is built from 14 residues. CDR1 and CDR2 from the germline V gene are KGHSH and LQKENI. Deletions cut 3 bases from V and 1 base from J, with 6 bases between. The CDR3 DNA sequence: TGTGCCAGCTCACCGGTCCAGAACACCGGGGAGCTGTTTTTT. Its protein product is CASSPVQNTGELFF.

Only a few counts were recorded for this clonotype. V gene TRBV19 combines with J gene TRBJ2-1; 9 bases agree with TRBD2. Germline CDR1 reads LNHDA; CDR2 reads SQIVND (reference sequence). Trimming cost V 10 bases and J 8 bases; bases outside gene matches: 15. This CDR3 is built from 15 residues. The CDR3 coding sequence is TGTGCCACCAAAAGGAGTGGGGCGGGGGGGCATGAGCAGTTCTTC. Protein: CATKRSGAGGHEQFF.

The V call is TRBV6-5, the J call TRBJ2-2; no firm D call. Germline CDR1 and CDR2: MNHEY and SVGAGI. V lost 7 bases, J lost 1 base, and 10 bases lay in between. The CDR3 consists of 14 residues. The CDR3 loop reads CASKLPGNTGELFF. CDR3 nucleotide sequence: TGTGCCAGCAAGTTACCGGGGAACACCGGGGAGCTGTTTTTT.

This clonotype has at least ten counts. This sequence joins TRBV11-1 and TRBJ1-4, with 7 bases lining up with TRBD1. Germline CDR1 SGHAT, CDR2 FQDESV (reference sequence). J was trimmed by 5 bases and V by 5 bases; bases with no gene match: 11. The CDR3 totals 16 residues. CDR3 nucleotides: TGTGCCAGCAGCCGACAGGGTTTTTGGACCAATGAAAAACTGTTTTTT. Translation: CASSRQGFWTNEKLFF. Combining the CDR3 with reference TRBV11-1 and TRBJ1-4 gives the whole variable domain EAEVAQSPRYKITEKSQAVAFWCDPISGHATLYWYRQILGQGPELLVQFQDESVVDDSQLPKDRFSAERLKGVDSTLKIQPAELGDSAMYLCASSRQGFWTNEKLFFGSGTQLSVL.

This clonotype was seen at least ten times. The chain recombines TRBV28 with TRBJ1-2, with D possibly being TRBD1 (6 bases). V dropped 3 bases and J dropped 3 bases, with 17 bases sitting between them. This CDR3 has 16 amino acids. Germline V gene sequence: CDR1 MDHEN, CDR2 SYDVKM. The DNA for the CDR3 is TGTGCCAGCAGTTTCGTACAGGGTTTCAAAGACTATGGCTACACCTTC. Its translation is CASSFVQGFKDYGYTF.

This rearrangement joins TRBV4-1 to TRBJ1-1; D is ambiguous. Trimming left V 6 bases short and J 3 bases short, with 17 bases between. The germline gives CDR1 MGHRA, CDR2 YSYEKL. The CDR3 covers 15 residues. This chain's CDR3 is CASSSRVPADTEAFF. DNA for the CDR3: TGCGCCAGCAGTTCCCGAGTTCCCGCTGACACTGAAGCTTTCTTT.

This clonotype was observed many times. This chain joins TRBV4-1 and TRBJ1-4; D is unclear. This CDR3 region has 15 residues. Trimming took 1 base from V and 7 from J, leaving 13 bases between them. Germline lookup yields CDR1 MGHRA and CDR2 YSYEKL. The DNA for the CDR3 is TGCGCCAGCAGCCAAGTGGGGAGGGATAGTGAAAAACTGTTTTTT. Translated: CASSQVGRDSEKLFF.

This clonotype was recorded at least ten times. CDR3 DNA: TGCAGTGCTAGAAGAGAGGAGCAGTTCTTC. This encodes CSARREEQFF. V usage is TRBV20-1 and J usage is TRBJ2-1; D gene ambiguous. V lost 2 bases, J lost 10 bases, and 6 bases lay in between. From germline, CDR1 is DFQATT and CDR2 SNEGSKA (reference sequence). The length of the CDR3 is 10 residues.

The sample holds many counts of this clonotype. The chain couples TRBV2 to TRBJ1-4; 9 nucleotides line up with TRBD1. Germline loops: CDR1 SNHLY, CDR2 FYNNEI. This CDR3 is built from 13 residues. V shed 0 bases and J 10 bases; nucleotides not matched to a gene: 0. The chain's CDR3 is CASSEATGGKLFF. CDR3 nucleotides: TGTGCCAGCAGTGAAGCGACAGGGGGAAAACTGTTTTTT.

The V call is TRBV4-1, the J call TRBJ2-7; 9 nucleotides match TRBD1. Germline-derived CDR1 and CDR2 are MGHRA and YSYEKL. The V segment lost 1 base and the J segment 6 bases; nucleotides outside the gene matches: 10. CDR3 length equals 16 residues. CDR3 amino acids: CASSQGAWTGVSEQYF. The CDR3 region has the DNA TGCGCCAGCAGCCAAGGAGCCTGGACAGGGGTAAGCGAGCAGTACTTC.

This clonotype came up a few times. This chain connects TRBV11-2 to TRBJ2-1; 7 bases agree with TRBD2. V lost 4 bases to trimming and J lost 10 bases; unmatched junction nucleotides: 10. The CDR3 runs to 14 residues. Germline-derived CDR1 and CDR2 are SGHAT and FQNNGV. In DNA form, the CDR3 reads TGTGCCAGCAGCTCTATCCGACTAGCACGGGAGCAGTTCTTC. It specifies CASSSIRLAREQFF.

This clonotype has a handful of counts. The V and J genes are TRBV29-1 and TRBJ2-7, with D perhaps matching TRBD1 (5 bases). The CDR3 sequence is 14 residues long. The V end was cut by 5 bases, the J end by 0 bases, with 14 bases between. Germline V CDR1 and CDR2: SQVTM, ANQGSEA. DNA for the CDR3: TGCAGCGTTAGTTATTCACAGGTCTCCTACGAGCAGTACTTC. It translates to CSVSYSQVSYEQYF.

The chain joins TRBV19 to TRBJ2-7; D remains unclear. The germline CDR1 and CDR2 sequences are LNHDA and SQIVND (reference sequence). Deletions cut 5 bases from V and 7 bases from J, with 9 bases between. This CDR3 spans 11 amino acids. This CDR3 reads CASSGQREQYF. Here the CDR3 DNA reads TGTGCCAGTAGTGGGCAGAGGGAGCAGTACTTC.

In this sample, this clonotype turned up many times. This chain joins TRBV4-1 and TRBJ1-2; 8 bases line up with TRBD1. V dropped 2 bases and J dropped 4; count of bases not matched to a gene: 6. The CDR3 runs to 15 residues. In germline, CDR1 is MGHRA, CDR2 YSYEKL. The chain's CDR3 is CASSQKQGVGYGYTF. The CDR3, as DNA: TGCGCCAGCAGCCAAAAACAGGGGGTCGGCTATGGCTACACCTTC.

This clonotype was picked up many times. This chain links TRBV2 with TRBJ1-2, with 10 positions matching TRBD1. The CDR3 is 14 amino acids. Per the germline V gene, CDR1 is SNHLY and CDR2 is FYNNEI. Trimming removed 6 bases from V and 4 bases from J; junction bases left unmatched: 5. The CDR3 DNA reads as TGTGCCAGCAGACCCCGGGACAGGGGCTATGGCTACACCTTC. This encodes CASRPRDRGYGYTF.

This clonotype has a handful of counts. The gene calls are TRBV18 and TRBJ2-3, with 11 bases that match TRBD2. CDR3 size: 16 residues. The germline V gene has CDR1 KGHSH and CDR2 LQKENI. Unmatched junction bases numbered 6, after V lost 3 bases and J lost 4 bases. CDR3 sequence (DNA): TGTGCCAGCTCACCGAGCCTAGCGGGGGGCTCAGATACGCAGTATTTT. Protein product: CASSPSLAGGSDTQYF.

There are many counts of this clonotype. CDR3 in amino acids: CASRYSGGAGADTQYF. The CDR3 region has the DNA TGTGCCAGCAGGTATAGCGGGGGGGCCGGGGCAGATACGCAGTATTTT. The chain uses TRBV28 and TRBJ2-3, with 11 bases fitting TRBD2. The CDR3 loop spans 16 amino acids. CDR1 MDHEN and CDR2 SYDVKM come from the germline V gene. V shed 6 bases, J shed 4 bases, and the junction held 9 bases outside the gene matches. The full variable domain, its missing parts supplied by reference TRBV28 and TRBJ2-3, is DVKVTQSSRYLVKRTGEKVFLECVQDMDHENMFWYRQDPGLGLRLIYFSYDVKMKEKGDIPEGYSVSREKKERFSLILESASTNQTSMYLCASRYSGGAGADTQYFGPGTRLTVL.